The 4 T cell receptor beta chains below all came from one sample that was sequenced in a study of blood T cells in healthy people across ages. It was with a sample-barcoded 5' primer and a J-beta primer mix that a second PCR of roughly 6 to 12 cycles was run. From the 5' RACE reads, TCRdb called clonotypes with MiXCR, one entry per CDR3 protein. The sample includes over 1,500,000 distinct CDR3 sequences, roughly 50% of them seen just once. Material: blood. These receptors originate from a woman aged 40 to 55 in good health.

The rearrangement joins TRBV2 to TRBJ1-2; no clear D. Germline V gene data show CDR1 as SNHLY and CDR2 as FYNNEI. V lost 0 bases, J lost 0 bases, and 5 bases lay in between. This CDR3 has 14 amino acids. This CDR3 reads CASSEARSNYGYTF. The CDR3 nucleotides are TGTGCCAGCAGTGAAGCCAGATCTAACTATGGCTACACCTTC.

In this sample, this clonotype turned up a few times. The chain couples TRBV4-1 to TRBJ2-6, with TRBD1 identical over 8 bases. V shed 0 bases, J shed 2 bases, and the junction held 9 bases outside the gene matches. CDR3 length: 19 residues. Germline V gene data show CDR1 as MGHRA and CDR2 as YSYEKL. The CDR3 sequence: CASSQDWGSTGAGANVLTF. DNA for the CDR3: TGCGCCAGCAGCCAAGATTGGGGTTCGACAGGGGCTGGGGCCAACGTCCTGACTTTC.

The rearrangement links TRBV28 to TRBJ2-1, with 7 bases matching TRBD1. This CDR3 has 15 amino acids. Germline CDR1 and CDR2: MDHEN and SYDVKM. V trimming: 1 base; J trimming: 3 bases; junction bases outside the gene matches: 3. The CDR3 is CASSLLDRDYNEQFF. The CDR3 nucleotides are TGTGCCAGCAGTTTATTAGACAGGGACTACAATGAGCAGTTCTTC.

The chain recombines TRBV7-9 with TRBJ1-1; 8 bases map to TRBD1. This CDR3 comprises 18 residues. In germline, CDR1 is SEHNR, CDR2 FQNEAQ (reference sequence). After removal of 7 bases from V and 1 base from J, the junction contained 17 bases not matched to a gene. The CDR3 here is CASILPRTGSLGNTEAFF. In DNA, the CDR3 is TGTGCCAGCATCCTTCCCCGGACAGGGTCGTTGGGGAACACTGAAGCTTTCTTT.